This is a list of T cell receptor beta chains from one sample in a study of blood T cell repertoires in COVID-19. Libraries were prepared by immunoSEQ multiplex PCR; TCRdb keeps only in-frame clonotypes and omits some of them. The sample includes 10,000 to 15,000 clones, 71% of them seen just once. Material: peripheral blood. The receptor source for this set is a man aged 60 to 69 with COVID-19, enrolled during active disease. Each CDR3 is given with its conserved first and last residue. A D gene is named only where the DNA matches it firmly. The size of a clone is reported for some rows only, either as once, few or many, or as a class for expanded clones.

-	TRBV9	TRBJ1-1	-	TGTGCCAGCAGCGGGTTAGAGGTACAGGAAGTCACTGAAGCTTTCTTT	CASSGLEVQEVTEAFF
-	TRBV27	TRBJ2-3	-	TGTGCCAGCAGTTTAATGAGCGAGATCACAGATACGCAGTATTTT	CASSLMSEITDTQYF
-	TRBV27	TRBJ1-4	-	TGTGCCAGCAGTTTCCGGGGGGCGAAGGAAAAACTGTTTTTT	CASSFRGAKEKLFF
-	TRBV5-1	TRBJ2-1	-	TGCGCCAGCAGCTTCAGGGATGCCGATGAGCAGTTCTTC	CASSFRDADEQFF
-	TRBV6-5	TRBJ1-2	TRBD1	TGTGCCAGCTTCCGGACAGGGGGCGCCTATGGCTACACCTTC	CASFRTGGAYGYTF
few	TRBV18	TRBJ2-1	-	TGTGCCAGCTCACCACGCGCCGAGATGAGCGATGAGCAGTTCTTC	CASSPRAEMSDEQFF
few	TRBV5-4	TRBJ2-1	-	TGTGCCAGCAGCCCGGAGACAGCACCCCCCTACAATGAGCAGTTCTTC	CASSPETAPPYNEQFF
-	TRBV27	TRBJ1-2	TRBD1	TGTGCCAGCAGTTTATTGGCAGGGGGCCCCTATGGCTACACCTTC	CASSLLAGGPYGYTF
-	TRBV14	TRBJ2-5	-	TGTGCCAGCAGCCCCCGAGGGGGGACCCAGTACTTC	CASSPRGGTQYF
-	TRBV12-5	TRBJ1-6	-	TGTGCTAGTGGTTTGCAGGCGTTGAGCTCCTATAATTCACCCCTCCACTTT	CASGLQALSSYNSPLHF
-	TRBV19	TRBJ1-5	-	TGTGCCAGTAGTACCTACAGGGTTAATCAGCCCCAGCATTTT	CASSTYRVNQPQHF
-	TRBV6-2/TRBV6-3	TRBJ1-2	TRBD1	TGTGCCAGCAGTGTTCCGGGACAGTACTATGGCTACACCTTC	CASSVPGQYYGYTF
once	TRBV21-1	TRBJ2-1	-	TGTGCCAGCAGCCCTCAGTTCTTC	CASSPQFF
once	TRBV28	TRBJ2-7	TRBD2	TGTGCCGCTGGACTAGCGGGGGGCCCTGAGCAGTACTTC	CAAGLAGGPEQYF
-	TRBV6-4	TRBJ2-1	TRBD2	TGTGCCAGCAGTTTTATAGCGGGAGACGCCCGGGGCAACGAGCAGTTCTTC	CASSFIAGDARGNEQFF
-	TRBV7-9	TRBJ2-3	TRBD2	TGTGCCAGCAGCCTCGGACCACTAGCGGTCACAGATACGCAGTATTTT	CASSLGPLAVTDTQYF
-	TRBV5-1	TRBJ1-1	-	TGCGCCAGCAGCTCGGACATGAGGACGGGGAACACTGAAGCTTTCTTT	CASSSDMRTGNTEAFF
-	TRBV2	TRBJ1-3	-	TGTGCCACAGGGGTTTCTGGAAACACCATATATTTT	CATGVSGNTIYF
-	TRBV10-3	TRBJ2-1	-	TGTGCCATCGGGCCGGGGGATGAGCAGTTCTTC	CAIGPGDEQFF
large	TRBV7-2	TRBJ1-1	-	TGTGCCAGCAGCTTGGACAGGAACACTGAAGCTTTCTTT	CASSLDRNTEAFF
medium-sized	TRBV27	TRBJ2-5	TRBD2	TGTGCCAGCAGGAGGCGGGAGGGGAGGGAGACCCAGTACTTC	CASRRREGRETQYF
-	TRBV29-1	TRBJ1-2	-	TGCAGCGTTTGGGTCACTACCCCTAACTATGGCTACACCTTC	CSVWVTTPNYGYTF
-	TRBV14	TRBJ1-6	-	TGTGCCAGCAGCCAAGGAGGGGGATCACCCCTCCACTTT	CASSQGGGSPLHF
-	TRBV2	TRBJ1-6	-	TGTGCCAGCTCGGGGCAGGGGAGCTCCTATAATTCACCCCTCCACTTT	CASSGQGSSYNSPLHF
few	TRBV19	TRBJ1-4	-	TGTGCCAGTAGTATCCTCTCGGGGGGGGCTTATGAAAAACTGTTTTTT	CASSILSGGAYEKLFF
once	TRBV5-6	TRBJ1-1	-	TGTGCCAGCAGCTTAGCGCGGAACACTGAAGCTTTCTTT	CASSLARNTEAFF
-	TRBV29-1	TRBJ2-1	-	TGCAGCGTTGCCCTTCATGGCAGGGGGGTCGGTGAGCAGTTCTTC	CSVALHGRGVGEQFF
-	TRBV5-1	TRBJ2-5	-	TGCGCCAGCAGCTCGTCCTATGCTATCCAAGAGACCCAGTACTTC	CASSSSYAIQETQYF
-	TRBV4-1	TRBJ2-7	TRBD1	TGCGCCAGCAGCCAGACACAGGGGAACTCCTACGAGCAGTACTTC	CASSQTQGNSYEQYF
-	TRBV30	TRBJ1-2	-	TGTGCCTGGAGTGTACGACAGGTTGGGGGCTACACCTTC	CAWSVRQVGGYTF
-	TRBV11-3	TRBJ1-1	TRBD1	TGTGCCAGCAGCCCACAGGGGGCCCAAGTCACTGAAGCTTTCTTT	CASSPQGAQVTEAFF
-	TRBV5-6	TRBJ1-2	TRBD1	TGTGCCAGCAGCGGCTGGGACAGGGGAGTTGGCTACACCTTC	CASSGWDRGVGYTF
-	TRBV7-9	TRBJ2-7	-	TGTGCCAGCAGCTATGGGGCTGTTGCTACGGAGCAGTACTTC	CASSYGAVATEQYF
medium-sized	TRBV11-2	TRBJ2-3	TRBD2	TGTGCCAGCAGCTTAGGCGGGGGGGCATGGGATACGCAGTATTTT	CASSLGGGAWDTQYF
-	TRBV7-9	TRBJ2-5	TRBD1	TGTGCCAGCAGCTTAGTGTGGGACAGTCAAGAGACCCAGTACTTC	CASSLVWDSQETQYF
-	TRBV5-1	TRBJ2-3	TRBD2	TGCGCCAGCAGCTGGCCGCTAGCGGGAGGGTCCACAGATACGCAGTATTTT	CASSWPLAGGSTDTQYF
-	TRBV6-5	TRBJ1-4	-	TGTGCCAGCGGACACCCGCTCCTTAATGAAAAACTGTTTTTT	CASGHPLLNEKLFF
once	TRBV19	TRBJ2-2	-	TGTGCCAGTAGTATTAGGCAGGGGCCAGGCACCGGGGAGCTGTTTTTT	CASSIRQGPGTGELFF
-	TRBV11-2	TRBJ2-3	-	TGTGCCAGCAGCCCTCGACTAGGAGTAGATACGCAGTATTTT	CASSPRLGVDTQYF
few	TRBV7-2	TRBJ1-5	TRBD1	TGTGCCAGCAGCTTGAACAGGGGGGTAGTCGGGCAGCCCCAGCATTTT	CASSLNRGVVGQPQHF
once	TRBV2	TRBJ1-1	-	TGTGCCAGCAGAGTAGTGGACAAGCCGAACACTGAAGCTTTCTTT	CASRVVDKPNTEAFF
-	TRBV7-9	TRBJ2-1	-	TGTGCCAGCAGCTTAGGGTCTGCGGGAAGGGGCAATGAGCAGTTCTTC	CASSLGSAGRGNEQFF
-	TRBV7-6	TRBJ1-4	-	TGTGCCAGCAGCTTAGACAATCCGGGGGGGACTAATGAAAAACTGTTTTTT	CASSLDNPGGTNEKLFF